This T cell receptor beta chain was captured by sequencing in a study of blood T cell repertoires in COVID-19. Profiled with immunoSEQ multiplex PCR; TCRdb holds only in-frame clones, not every one. The sample lists roughly 67,000 clones, 80% to 95% occurring once. The CDR3 has 16 residues. The ends were cut back, 6 bases at V and 7 bases at J, with 19 bases in the middle. CDR1 and CDR2 from the germline V gene are ENHRY and SYGVKD. The V call is TRBV10-3, the J call TRBJ1-6; no clear D. The TCR comes from an older man with active COVID-19. Sequences were obtained from peripheral blood. As DNA, the CDR3 is TGTGCCATCAGCCCAACTGACATTAGGGAGAATTCACCCCTCCACTTT. Protein product: CAISPTDIRENSPLHF.